This is a list of T cell receptor beta chains from one sample in a study of blood T cells in healthy people across ages. TCRdb re-analysed the 5' RACE reads in MiXCR, keeping a single row per CDR3 protein. This table holds approximately 790,000 distinct CDR3 sequences, under 80% found once. Sequencing was carried out using blood. The source is a man aged 30 to 45 in good health. CDR3s include the opening cysteine and the closing phenylalanine or tryptophan. The D gene is left open where the match is weak. Clone size is shown for a subset of rows, as once, few, many or a class of expanded clone.

many | TRBD1 | TRBJ2-4 | TRBV29-1 | CSVETGAQNIQYF | TGCAGCGTAGAGACAGGGGCTCAAAACATTCAGTACTTC
few | TRBD2 | TRBJ2-3 | TRBV7-9 | CASGAGEYTDTQYF | TGTGCCAGCGGAGCGGGGGAGTACACAGATACGCAGTATTTT
few | - | TRBJ2-3 | TRBV7-2 | CASSLKGENTQYF | TGTGCCAGCAGCCTCAAGGGCGAGAATACGCAGTATTTT
few | - | TRBJ1-1 | TRBV4-2 | CASSQGRRSEAFF | TGTGCCAGCAGCCAAGGTCGACGGTCTGAAGCTTTCTTT
many | TRBD1 | TRBJ2-1 | TRBV7-2 | CASSPRQGGEQFF | TGTGCCAGCAGCCCTAGACAGGGTGGTGAGCAGTTCTTC
- | - | TRBJ2-3 | TRBV2 | CASSERGHSTDTQYF | TGTGCCAGCAGTGAACGAGGGCATAGCACAGATACGCAGTATTTT
few | - | TRBJ2-1 | TRBV4-2 | CASSPRPSNEQFF | TGTGCCAGCAGCCCCAGGCCCAGCAATGAGCAGTTCTTC
- | TRBD1 | TRBJ2-3 | TRBV7-9 | CAGSFLQQGGSTDTQYF | TGTGCCGGCAGCTTTCTGCAACAGGGGGGCAGCACAGATACGCAGTATTTT
- | - | TRBJ1-1 | TRBV28 | CASSPPRTGNTEAFF | TGTGCCAGCAGTCCGCCCCGGACGGGGAACACTGAAGCTTTCTTT
- | - | TRBJ2-1 | TRBV29-1 | CSMQAGEQFF | TGCAGCATGCAAGCTGGTGAGCAGTTCTTC
- | - | TRBJ2-7 | TRBV6-5 | CASRAGHEQYF | TGTGCCTCCCGCGCTGGTCACGAGCAGTACTTC
many | - | TRBJ2-5 | TRBV20-1 | CSAPSGQETQYF | TGCAGTGCGCCGTCAGGGCAAGAGACCCAGTACTTC
- | TRBD2 | TRBJ2-5 | TRBV28 | CASSKGTSLETQYF | TGTGCCAGCAGTAAAGGGACTAGCTTGGAGACCCAGTACTTC